This T cell receptor beta chain was retrieved from a study of shared clonotypes between healthy human individuals. For sorted subsets, approximately 0.2 ug DNA per replicate equaled some 27,000 T cell genomes. Authors' data handling: ImmunoSEQ yielded junction-only sequences lacking quality scores, so filtering differed. The repertoire was sequenced with immunoSEQ multiplex PCR; TCRdb's copy has only in-frame clones and lacks some. The D gene and trimming were derived from the DNA, and the V and J assignments and clone size from that table. The sample contains over 2 million clones, 85% to 95% of which appear only once. This clone was seen a single time. Its antigen is unknown. The same CDR3 is also encoded by other DNA sequences in this sample. Germline V gives CDR1 SGHNT, CDR2 YYREEE (reference sequence). Trimming shortened V by 1 base and J by 0 bases, and 7 bases separated the two germline ends. The CDR3 length is 15 residues.

Study-wide results and limits: Compared with clonotypes that all four donors shared, non-shared clonotypes had lower generation probabilities. The study drew on few donors, limiting represented genetic and exposure-history diversity.

Sequencing used naive CD4+ T cells from PBMCs. This sample's subset: CD45RA+ positively selected. This TCR derives from a man aged 18-30 years in good health. Some clones in this sample may be carry-over from other donors' samples. The rearrangement links TRBV5-4 to TRBJ2-2; D remains ambiguous. CDR3 in DNA: TGTGCCAGCAGCTTGTTCCGGGCGAACACCGGGGAGCTGTTTTTT. Translating it yields CASSLFRANTGELFF.